The 13 T cell receptor beta chains below come from one sample, sequenced in a study of neurological immune-mediated disorders. One entry per CDR3 protein results from TCRdb running MiXCR on the 5' RACE reads. The table lists approximately 41,000 distinct CDR3 sequences, 14% of them singletons. Sequenced material: CD4+ T cells from blood. Every receptor here comes from a woman aged 60-75 years with HTLV-1-associated myelopathy (HAM/TSP).

Many counts were recorded for this clonotype. V and J are TRBV25-1 and TRBJ2-2, with no clear D. The ends were cut back, 3 bases at V and 7 bases at J, with 3 bases in the middle. The germline V gene encodes CDR1 MGHDK and CDR2 SYGVNS. This CDR3 contains 11 residues. The CDR3 sequence: CASSDYGELFF. In DNA form, the CDR3 reads TGTGCCAGCAGTGACTACGGGGAGCTGTTTTTT.

This clonotype was seen ten or more times. The chain recombines TRBV29-1 with TRBJ2-3; D possibly corresponds to TRBD2 (6 bases). The CDR3 is 14 amino acids. Per germline, CDR1 SQVTM and CDR2 ANQGSEA. Trimming shortened V by 4 bases and J by 5 bases, and 16 bases separated the two germline ends. CDR3 region: CSVAGSLRGDTQYF. CDR3 nucleotides: TGCAGCGTTGCCGGGAGCCTACGTGGAGATACGCAGTATTTT.

This clonotype was picked up many times. The rearrangement joins TRBV2 to TRBJ1-5; 8 bases align to TRBD1. The trim removed 7 bases at V and 7 bases at J, leaving 9 bases unmatched. Germline CDR1 is SNHLY and CDR2 is FYNNEI. The CDR3 sequence is 14 residues long. This CDR3 is CASTVGQGPQPQHF. The DNA for the CDR3 is TGTGCCAGCACCGTAGGACAGGGCCCGCAGCCCCAGCATTTT.

This clonotype was seen repeatedly, ten times or more. The chain links TRBV7-6 to TRBJ2-3; 12 bases are a match to TRBD2. The germline V gene has CDR1 SGHVS and CDR2 FNYEAQ. This CDR3 has 19 residues. J gave up 2 bases and V 5 bases, and 14 bases lay outside the gene matches. The CDR3 here is CASSQVLGLAGESTDTQYF. The CDR3, as DNA: TGTGCCAGCAGCCAAGTGCTGGGACTAGCGGGTGAATCCACAGATACGCAGTATTTT.

This clonotype was counted ten times or more. This sequence joins TRBV10-1 and TRBJ2-2, with no clear D. CDR1 and CDR2 (germline): WNHNN, SYGVQD (reference sequence). Trimming shortened V by 8 bases and J by 6 bases, and 16 bases separated the two germline ends. The CDR3 is made up of 14 amino acids. The CDR3: CASSRSALAGELFF. DNA of the CDR3: TGCGCCAGCTCCAGGAGTGCTTTGGCCGGGGAGCTGTTTTTT.

This clonotype was counted ten times or more. The rearrangement joins TRBV7-2 to TRBJ1-1; the D is unclear. V lost 4 bases and J 7 bases, leaving 13 bases between the germline ends. Looked up from germline, CDR1 is SGHTA and CDR2 is FQGNSA. The CDR3 is 13 amino acids. CDR3 in amino acids: CASSSLGFLEAFF. CDR3 sequence (DNA): TGTGCCAGCAGCTCCTTAGGCTTTCTTGAAGCTTTCTTT.

The sample holds many counts of this clonotype. The J gene is TRBJ2-6, the V gene TRBV5-1; TRBD1 aligns across 7 bases. CDR1 is SGHRS and CDR2 is YFSETQ in the germline V gene. Trimming removed 3 bases from V and 0 bases from J; junction bases left unmatched: 3. The CDR3 runs 16 residues. Written as DNA, the CDR3 is TGCGCCAGCAGCTGGACAGGTGGCTCTGGGGCCAACGTCCTGACTTTC. The encoded protein is CASSWTGGSGANVLTF.

This clonotype was detected many times. The chain links TRBV5-1 to TRBJ2-5; 10 bases match TRBD2. Germline assignment: CDR1 SGHRS and CDR2 YFSETQ. V trimming: 4 bases; J trimming: 0 bases; junction bases outside the gene matches: 6. The CDR3 contains 16 residues. CDR3 loop: CASSPTTSGYQETQYF. CDR3 nucleotide sequence: TGCGCCAGCAGCCCAACGACTAGCGGGTACCAAGAGACCCAGTACTTC.

The table lists this clonotype with many counts. The chain is built from TRBV18 and TRBJ2-7; 8 bases fit TRBD1. CDR1 is KGHSH, CDR2 LQKENI, per germline. This CDR3 contains 14 residues. V trimming: 3 bases; J trimming: 4 bases; junction bases outside the gene matches: 5. This chain's CDR3 is CASSPDRARYEQYF. CDR3 nucleotides: TGTGCCAGCTCACCGGACAGGGCGCGGTACGAGCAGTACTTC.

This clonotype has at least ten counts. The chain combines TRBV20-1 with TRBJ2-5; D not certain. V was trimmed by 6 bases and J by 4 bases, leaving 15 bases between them. CDR1 DFQATT and CDR2 SNEGSKA come from the germline V gene (reference sequence). This CDR3 region has 13 residues. CDR3 DNA sequence: TGCAGTGCCGGACGACGGAGAGGAGAGACCCAGTACTTC. This codes for CSAGRRRGETQYF.

This clonotype was seen ten or more times. One end of the junction fails to match germline, which may point to a read error. The chain has TRBV20-1 and TRBJ1-1; 8 bases are shared with TRBD1. Germline loops: CDR1 DFQATT, CDR2 SNEGSKA (reference sequence). This CDR3 has 14 amino acids. The CDR3 loop is CSAATGQGPPDAFF. In DNA form, the CDR3 reads TGCAGTGCCGCAACCGGACAGGGACCCCCTGACGCTTTCTTT.

The chain couples TRBV4-1 to TRBJ1-4; D gene uncertain. The CDR3 sequence is 14 residues long. Between the trimmed V and J ends, which lost 8 bases and 10 bases, there was a span of 20 bases. Germline CDR1 and CDR2: MGHRA and YSYEKL. In DNA form, the CDR3 reads TGCGCCAGCCAAGATTTCGGCGGGGAGCGAAAACTGTTTTTT. This encodes CASQDFGGERKLFF.

In its sample, this clonotype was seen many times. The chain uses TRBV5-1 and TRBJ2-1; possibly TRBD1 or TRBD2 for D (6 bases each). Trimming cost V 0 bases and J 4 bases, with 14 bases left between them. CDR1 and CDR2 from the germline V gene are SGHRS and YFSETQ. The CDR3 consists of 16 residues. CDR3 sequence (DNA): TGCGCCAGCAGCTTGGCAGAGGGGGGCCCATACAATGAGCAGTTCTTC. Residues: CASSLAEGGPYNEQFF.